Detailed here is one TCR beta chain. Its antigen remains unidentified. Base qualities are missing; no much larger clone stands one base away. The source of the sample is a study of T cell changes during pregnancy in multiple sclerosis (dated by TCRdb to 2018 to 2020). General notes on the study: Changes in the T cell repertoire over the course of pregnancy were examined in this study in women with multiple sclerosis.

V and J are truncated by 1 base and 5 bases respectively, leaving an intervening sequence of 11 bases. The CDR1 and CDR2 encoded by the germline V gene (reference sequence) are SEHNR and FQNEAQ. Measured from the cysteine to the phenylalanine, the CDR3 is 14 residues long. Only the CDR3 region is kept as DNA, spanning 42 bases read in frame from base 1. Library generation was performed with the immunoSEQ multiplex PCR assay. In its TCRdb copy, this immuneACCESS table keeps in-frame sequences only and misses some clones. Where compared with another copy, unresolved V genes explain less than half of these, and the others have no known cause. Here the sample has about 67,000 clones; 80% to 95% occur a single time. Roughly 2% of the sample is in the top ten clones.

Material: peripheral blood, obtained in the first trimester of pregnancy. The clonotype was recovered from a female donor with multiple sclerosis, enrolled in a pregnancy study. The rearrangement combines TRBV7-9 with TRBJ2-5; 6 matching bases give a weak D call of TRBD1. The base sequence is TGTGCCAGCAGCTTAGATGGAAGGGGGGAGACCCAGTACTTC. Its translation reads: CASSLDGRGETQYF.